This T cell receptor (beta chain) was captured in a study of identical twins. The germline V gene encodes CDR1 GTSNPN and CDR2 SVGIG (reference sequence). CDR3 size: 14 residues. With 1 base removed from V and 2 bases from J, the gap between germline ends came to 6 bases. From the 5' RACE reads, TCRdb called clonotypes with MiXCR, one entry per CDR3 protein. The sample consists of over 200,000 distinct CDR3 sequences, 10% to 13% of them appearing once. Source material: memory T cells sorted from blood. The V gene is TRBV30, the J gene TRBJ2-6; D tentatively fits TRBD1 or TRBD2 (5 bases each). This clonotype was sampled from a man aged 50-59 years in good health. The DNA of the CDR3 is TGTGCCTGGAGTGAGGGACCTGGGGCCAACGTCCTGACTTTC. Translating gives CAWSEGPGANVLTF.